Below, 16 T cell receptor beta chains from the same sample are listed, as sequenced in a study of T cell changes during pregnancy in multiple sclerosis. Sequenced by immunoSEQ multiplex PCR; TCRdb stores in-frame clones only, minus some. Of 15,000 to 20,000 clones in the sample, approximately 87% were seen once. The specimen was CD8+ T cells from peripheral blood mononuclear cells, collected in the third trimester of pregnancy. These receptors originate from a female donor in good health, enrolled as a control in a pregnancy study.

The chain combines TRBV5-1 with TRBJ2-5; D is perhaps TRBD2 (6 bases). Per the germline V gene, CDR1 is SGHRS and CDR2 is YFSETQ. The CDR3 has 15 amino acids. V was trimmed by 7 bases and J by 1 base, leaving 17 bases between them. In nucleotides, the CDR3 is TGCGCCAGCGCCTTTTCCGTCGGGGGCCAAGAGACCCAGTACTTC. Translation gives CASAFSVGGQETQYF.

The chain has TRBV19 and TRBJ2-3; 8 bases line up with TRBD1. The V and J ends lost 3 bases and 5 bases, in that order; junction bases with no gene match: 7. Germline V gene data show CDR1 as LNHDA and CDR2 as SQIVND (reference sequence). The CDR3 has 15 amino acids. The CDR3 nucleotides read TGTGCCAGTAGTATCTTGGGGACAGGCTTAGATACGCAGTATTTT. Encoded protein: CASSILGTGLDTQYF.

CDR3 sequence: CASSLYRQSSYNEQFF. CDR3 DNA sequence: TGTGCCAGCAGTCTATACCGACAGAGCTCCTACAATGAGCAGTTCTTC. The chain couples TRBV28 to TRBJ2-1; a possible D gene is TRBD1 (5 bases). The CDR3 is made up of 16 amino acids. Germline CDR1 reads MDHEN; CDR2 reads SYDVKM. V gave up 5 bases and J gave up 0 bases, with 14 bases separating them.

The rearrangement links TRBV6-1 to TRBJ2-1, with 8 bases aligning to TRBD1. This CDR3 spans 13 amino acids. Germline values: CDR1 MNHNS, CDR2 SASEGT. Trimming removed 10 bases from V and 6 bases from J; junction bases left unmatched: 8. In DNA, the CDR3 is TGTGCCACCGAACAGGGGGAGTCCAATGAGCAGTTCTTC. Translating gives CATEQGESNEQFF.

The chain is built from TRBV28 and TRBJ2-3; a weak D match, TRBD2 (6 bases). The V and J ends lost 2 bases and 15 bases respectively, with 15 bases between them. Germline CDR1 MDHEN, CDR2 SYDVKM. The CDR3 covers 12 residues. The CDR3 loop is CASSLRGGGHYF. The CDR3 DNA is TGTGCCAGCAGTTTACGTGGGGGAGGTCACTATTTT.

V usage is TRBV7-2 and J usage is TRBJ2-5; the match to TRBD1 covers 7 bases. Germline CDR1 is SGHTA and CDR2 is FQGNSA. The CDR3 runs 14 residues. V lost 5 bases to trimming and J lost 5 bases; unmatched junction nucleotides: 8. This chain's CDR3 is CASSPDRAWETQYF. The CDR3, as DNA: TGTGCCAGCAGCCCAGACAGGGCTTGGGAGACCCAGTACTTC.

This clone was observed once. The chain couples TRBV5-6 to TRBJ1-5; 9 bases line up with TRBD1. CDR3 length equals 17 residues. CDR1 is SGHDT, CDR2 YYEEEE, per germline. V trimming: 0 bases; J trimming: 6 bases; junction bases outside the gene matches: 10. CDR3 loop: CASSLGGTGLEVQPQHF. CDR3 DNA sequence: TGTGCCAGCAGCTTGGGAGGGACAGGGCTTGAGGTTCAGCCCCAGCATTTT.

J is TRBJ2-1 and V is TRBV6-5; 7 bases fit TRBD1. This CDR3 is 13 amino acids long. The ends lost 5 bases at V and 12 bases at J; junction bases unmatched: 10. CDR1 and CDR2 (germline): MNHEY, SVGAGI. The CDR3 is CASSHDRVLGQFF. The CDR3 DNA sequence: TGTGCCAGCAGTCACGACAGGGTATTAGGGCAGTTCTTC.

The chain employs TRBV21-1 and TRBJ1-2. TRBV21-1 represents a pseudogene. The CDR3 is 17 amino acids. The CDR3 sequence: CASSKEGGTTILYGYTF. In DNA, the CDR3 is TGTGCCAGCAGCAAAGAAGGGGGGACTACTATTCTGTATGGCTACACCTTC.

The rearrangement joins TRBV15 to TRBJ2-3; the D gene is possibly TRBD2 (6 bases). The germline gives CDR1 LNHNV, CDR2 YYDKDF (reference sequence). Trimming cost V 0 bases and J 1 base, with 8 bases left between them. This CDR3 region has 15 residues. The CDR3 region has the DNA TGTGCCACCAGCAGAGATCGCGGGGGCACAGATACGCAGTATTTT. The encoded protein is CATSRDRGGTDTQYF.

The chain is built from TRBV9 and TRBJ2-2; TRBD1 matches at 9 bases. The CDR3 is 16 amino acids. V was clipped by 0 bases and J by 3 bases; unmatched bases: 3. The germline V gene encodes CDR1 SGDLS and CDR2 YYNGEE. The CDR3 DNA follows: TGTGCCAGCAGCGTAGGGGGACAGGGTTACACCGGGGAGCTGTTTTTT. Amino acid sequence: CASSVGGQGYTGELFF.

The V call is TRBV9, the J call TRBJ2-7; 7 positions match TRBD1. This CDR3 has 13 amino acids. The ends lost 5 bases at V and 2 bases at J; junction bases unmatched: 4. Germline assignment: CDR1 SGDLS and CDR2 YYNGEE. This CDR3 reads CASSEGGPYEQYF. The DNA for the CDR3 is TGTGCCAGCAGTGAAGGGGGCCCCTACGAGCAGTACTTC.

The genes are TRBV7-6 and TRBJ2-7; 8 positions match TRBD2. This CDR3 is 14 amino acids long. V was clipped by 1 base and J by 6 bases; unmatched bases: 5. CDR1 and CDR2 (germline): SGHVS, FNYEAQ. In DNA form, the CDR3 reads TGTGCCAGCAGCTTAGTATCGGGGGGGGGCGAGCAGTACTTC. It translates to CASSLVSGGGEQYF.

CDR3: CASSSVGAPLSGANVLTF. The CDR3 nucleotides are TGTGCCAGCAGCTCCGTAGGGGCTCCACTCTCTGGGGCCAACGTCCTGACTTTC. The V gene is TRBV7-9, the J gene TRBJ2-6; D possibly corresponds to TRBD1 (5 bases). Germline CDR1 SEHNR, CDR2 FQNEAQ (reference sequence). The length of the CDR3 is 18 residues. The V gene lost 4 bases and the J gene lost 0 bases, with 16 bases spanning the gap.

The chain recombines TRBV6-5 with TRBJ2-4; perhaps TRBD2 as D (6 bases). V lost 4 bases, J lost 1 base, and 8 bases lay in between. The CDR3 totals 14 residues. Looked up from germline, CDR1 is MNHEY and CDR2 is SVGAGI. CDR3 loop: CASSSEGAKNIQYF. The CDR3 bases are TGTGCCAGCAGTTCGGAGGGGGCCAAAAACATTCAGTACTTC.

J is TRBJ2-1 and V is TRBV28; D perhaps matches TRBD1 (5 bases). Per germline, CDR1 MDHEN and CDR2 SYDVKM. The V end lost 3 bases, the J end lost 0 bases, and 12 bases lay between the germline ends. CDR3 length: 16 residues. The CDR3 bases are TGTGCCAGCAGTTTCGACAGTTCAAGCTCCTACAATGAGCAGTTCTTC. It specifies CASSFDSSSSYNEQFF.